The text below deals with one T cell receptor (beta chain). What it binds is not known. The sample belongs to a study of cytomegalovirus exposure and HLA in healthy donors. The overall study: A later analysis reported the same platform for the roughly 110 validation repertoires and the roughly 650 first-cohort repertoires.

Findings of the study overall: In the roughly 120 validation repertoires, a later analysis found that first-cohort TCR clusters tended to co-occur. The study labeled 150 to 200 TCR beta chains cytomegalovirus-associated.

The protocol was immunoSEQ multiplex PCR, while the TCRdb copy is restricted to in-frame clones and leaves out a portion. The top ten hold 1% to 1.5% of the sample, which has some 63,000 clones, roughly 90% seen once. The TCR was taken from a woman under 30 in good health and CMV-seronegative. Sequences were obtained from PBMCs.

In DNA form, the CDR3 reads TGTGCCAGCAGCCGGGACAGTCTTGTGGCTCACTATGGCTACACCTTC. Encoded protein: CASSRDSLVAHYGYTF. The V call is TRBV2, the J call TRBJ1-2; 7 nucleotides match TRBD1. The V gene end was trimmed by 6 bases and the J gene end by 3 bases; junction bases not matched to a gene: 13. Germline loops: CDR1 SNHLY, CDR2 FYNNEI. CDR3 length equals 16 residues.